This T cell receptor beta chain was identified in a study of blood T cell repertoires in COVID-19. Only in-frame clones appear in the TCRdb table, and some are missing; sequencing was by immunoSEQ multiplex PCR. The sample lists 95,000 to 120,000 clones, 80% to 90% occurring once. Trimming removed 4 bases at V and 5 bases at J, with 11 bases between. CDR1 and CDR2 from the germline V gene are PRHDT and FYEKMQ (reference sequence). The CDR3 has 13 amino acids. What was sequenced was peripheral blood. The chain combines TRBV13 with TRBJ1-1; D is perhaps TRBD1 (6 bases). The clonotype originates from a human donor in a cohort sampled during active COVID-19. CDR3 protein: CASSSLTGTEAFF. CDR3 nucleotide sequence: TGTGCCAGCAGCTCTCTTACAGGGACTGAAGCTTTCTTT.